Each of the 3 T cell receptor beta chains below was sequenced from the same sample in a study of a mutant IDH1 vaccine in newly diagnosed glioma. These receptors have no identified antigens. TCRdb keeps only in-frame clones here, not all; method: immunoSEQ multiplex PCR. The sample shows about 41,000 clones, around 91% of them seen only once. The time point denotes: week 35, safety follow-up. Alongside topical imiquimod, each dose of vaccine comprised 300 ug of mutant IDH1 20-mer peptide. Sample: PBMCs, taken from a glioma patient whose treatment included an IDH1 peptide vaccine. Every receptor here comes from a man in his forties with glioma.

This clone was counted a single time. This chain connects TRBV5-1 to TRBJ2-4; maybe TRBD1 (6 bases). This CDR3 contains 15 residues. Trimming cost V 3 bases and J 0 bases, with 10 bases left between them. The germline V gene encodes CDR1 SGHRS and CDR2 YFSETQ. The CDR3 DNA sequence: TGCGCCAGCAGCTGGGACAACCTAGCCAAAAACATTCAGTACTTC. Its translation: CASSWDNLAKNIQYF.

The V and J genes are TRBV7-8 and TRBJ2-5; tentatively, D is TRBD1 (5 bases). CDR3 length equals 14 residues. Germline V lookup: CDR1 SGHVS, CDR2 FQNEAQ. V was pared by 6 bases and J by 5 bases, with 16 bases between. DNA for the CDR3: TGTGCCAGCAGGCGACCTCAGGGCTGGGAGACCCAGTACTTC. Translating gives CASRRPQGWETQYF.

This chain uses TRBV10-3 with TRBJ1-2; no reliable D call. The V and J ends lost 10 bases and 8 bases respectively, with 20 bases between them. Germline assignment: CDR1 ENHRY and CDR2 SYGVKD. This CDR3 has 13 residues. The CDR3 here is CASTLLEGWGYTF. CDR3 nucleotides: TGTGCCAGCACCCTTTTGGAGGGCTGGGGCTACACCTTC.